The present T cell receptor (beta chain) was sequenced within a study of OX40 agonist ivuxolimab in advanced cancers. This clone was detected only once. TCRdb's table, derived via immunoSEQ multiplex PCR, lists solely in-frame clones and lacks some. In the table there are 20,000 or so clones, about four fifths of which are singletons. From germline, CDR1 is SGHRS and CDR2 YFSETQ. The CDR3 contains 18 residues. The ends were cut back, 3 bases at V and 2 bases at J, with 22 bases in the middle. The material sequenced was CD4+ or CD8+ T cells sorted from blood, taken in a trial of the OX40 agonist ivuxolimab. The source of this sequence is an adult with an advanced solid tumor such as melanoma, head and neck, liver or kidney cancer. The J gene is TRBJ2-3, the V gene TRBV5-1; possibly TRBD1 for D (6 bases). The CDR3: CASSWDTSSQAHTDTQYF. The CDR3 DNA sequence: TGCGCCAGCAGCTGGGACACTTCGAGCCAGGCACACACAGATACGCAGTATTTT.